Below, one TCR beta chain is given with its context. Assay used: immunoSEQ multiplex PCR; TCRdb lists only in-frame clones, some missing. The table includes nearly 200,000 clones, about 91% detected once. The V and J ends lost 5 bases and 0 bases respectively, with 16 bases between them. Germline V gene lookup returns CDR1 LNHNV and CDR2 YYDKDF (reference sequence). The CDR3 loop spans 16 amino acids. This entry is derived from a study of control samples from healthy donors and cancer patients. Sequenced sample: blood. The chain uses TRBV15 and TRBJ1-2; maybe TRBD1 (5 bases). This receptor was taken from a man aged 25-45 years in good health. CDR3 bases: TGTGCCACCAGCCCGACCGGACAACAAGCTAACTATGGCTACACCTTC. Residues: CATSPTGQQANYGYTF.